The 19 T cell receptor beta chains given below trace back to one sample, sequenced in a study of blood T cells in healthy people across ages. Using a J-beta primer mix together with a sample-barcoded 5' primer, a second PCR was run for roughly 7 to 12 cycles. TCRdb fed the 5' RACE reads into MiXCR, producing one record per CDR3 protein. Of hundreds of thousands of distinct CDR3 sequences in the sample, 47% were seen once. Sample: blood. The source of these receptors is a man older than 75 in good health.

The chain joins TRBV7-2 to TRBJ2-5; the match to TRBD2 covers 13 bases. The J call could be wrong; TRBJ2-7 is a better fit for the DNA end. The CDR3 runs 17 residues. CDR1 and CDR2 (germline): SGHTA, FQGNSA. The CDR3 region has the DNA TGTGCCAGCAGCTCGTCTCTTCCGGGACTAGCGGGAAACGAGCAGTACTTC. As protein: CASSSSLPGLAGNEQYF.

The genes are TRBV2 and TRBJ1-6; 7 nucleotides line up with TRBD1. Unmatched junction bases numbered 4, after V lost 6 bases and J lost 5 bases. From germline, CDR1 is SNHLY and CDR2 FYNNEI. The CDR3 sequence is 14 residues long. The CDR3 DNA is TGTGCCAGCAGCCAGGGGGGGCATAATTCACCCCTCCACTTT. Protein: CASSQGGHNSPLHF.

The chain recombines TRBV9 with TRBJ2-1; D uncertain. The germline CDR1 and CDR2 sequences are SGDLS and YYNGEE. There are 13 residues in the CDR3. The V end was cut by 4 bases, the J end by 10 bases, with 15 bases between. The CDR3 protein is CASSQASSGEQFF. The CDR3 nucleotides read TGTGCCAGCAGCCAAGCCAGTTCCGGCGAGCAGTTCTTC. Full variable domain (rest looked up from reference TRBV9 and TRBJ2-1): DSGVTQTPKHLITATGQRVTLRCSPRSGDLSVYWYQQSLDQGLQFLIQYYNGEERAKGNILERFSAQQFPDLHSELNLSSLELGDSALYFCASSQASSGEQFFGPGTRLTVL.

This rearrangement joins TRBV28 to TRBJ1-4; possible D gene TRBD1, 6 bases. Germline CDR1 and CDR2: MDHEN and SYDVKM. The CDR3 is 16 amino acids. V was pared by 5 bases and J by 8 bases, with 21 bases between. The CDR3 nucleotides are TGTGCCAGCAGTCCCCTAGAAGCCGGGGGCCGCGAAAAACTGTTTTTT. Residues: CASSPLEAGGREKLFF.

In this sample, this clonotype turned up a few times. The chain recombines TRBV20-1 with TRBJ1-6, with D unresolved. The length of the CDR3 is 17 residues. Germline CDR1 reads DFQATT; CDR2 reads SNEGSKA (reference sequence). V lost 0 bases, J lost 0 bases, and 12 bases lay in between. DNA of the CDR3: TGCAGTGCTAGAGATTACGGGAGGAGCTCCTATAATTCACCCCTCCACTTT. Encoded protein: CSARDYGRSSYNSPLHF.

The V call is TRBV7-2, the J call TRBJ1-2; D unresolved. Per germline, CDR1 SGHTA and CDR2 FQGNSA. The CDR3 runs to 13 residues. The germline V and J ends were trimmed by 6 bases and 7 bases, with 15 bases remaining between them. CDR3 protein: CASSVTRTSGYTF. In DNA, the CDR3 is TGTGCCAGCAGTGTGACCAGGACCTCTGGCTACACCTTC.

V usage is TRBV27 and J usage is TRBJ1-6, with 7 nucleotides matching TRBD1. Germline loops: CDR1 MNHEY, CDR2 SMNVEV (reference sequence). The CDR3 is 15 residues long. The V segment lost 1 base and the J segment 9 bases; nucleotides outside the gene matches: 6. CDR3 nucleotide sequence: TGTGCCAGCAGTTTATACGACAGGGTAGTTTCACCCCTCCACTTT. It yields the protein CASSLYDRVVSPLHF.

The V gene is TRBV7-9, the J gene TRBJ2-3; unclear D gene. CDR3 length: 15 residues. V was clipped by 7 bases and J by 0 bases, with 14 bases between them. CDR1 is SEHNR and CDR2 is FQNEAQ in the germline V gene (reference sequence). CDR3 nucleotide sequence: TGTGCCAGCACTAGAACGGAAGTAAGCACAGATACGCAGTATTTT. Amino acids: CASTRTEVSTDTQYF.

The table lists this clonotype with a few counts. The gene calls are TRBV9 and TRBJ2-1; the match to TRBD1 covers 9 bases. CDR3 length: 14 residues. The junction had 6 bases not matched to a gene; V was cut back by 3 bases and J by 8 bases. Germline CDR1 SGDLS, CDR2 YYNGEE. The CDR3 nucleotides are TGTGCCAGCAGCGCCGGGACAGGGTACCATGAGCAGTTCTTC. Protein sequence: CASSAGTGYHEQFF. The full variable domain, its missing parts supplied by reference TRBV9 and TRBJ2-1, is DSGVTQTPKHLITATGQRVTLRCSPRSGDLSVYWYQQSLDQGLQFLIQYYNGEERAKGNILERFSAQQFPDLHSELNLSSLELGDSALYFCASSAGTGYHEQFFGPGTRLTVL.

This chain uses TRBV6-5 with TRBJ1-3; TRBD1 might be the D (5 bases). This CDR3 comprises 15 residues. Looked up from germline, CDR1 is MNHEY and CDR2 is SVGAGI. Between the trimmed V and J ends, which lost 2 bases and 1 base, there was a span of 9 bases. The CDR3 region is CASSYAGVSGNTIYF. Written as DNA, the CDR3 is TGTGCCAGCAGTTACGCGGGGGTGTCTGGAAACACCATATATTTT.

The chain is built from TRBV20-1 and TRBJ2-4; possible D gene TRBD1, 6 bases. The V and J ends lost 5 bases and 6 bases respectively, with 17 bases between them. Germline CDR1 reads DFQATT; CDR2 reads SNEGSKA (reference sequence). The CDR3 sequence is 14 residues long. The CDR3 DNA sequence: TGCAGTGCTGCGTACAGGGACCTAGGAAACATTCAGTACTTC. Amino acids: CSAAYRDLGNIQYF.

This clonotype turned up a few times. One end of the junction fails to match germline, which may point to a read error. The gene calls are TRBV7-2 and TRBJ2-4; a possible D gene is TRBD2 (5 bases). The CDR3 consists of 14 residues. Germline lookup yields CDR1 SGHTA and CDR2 FQGNSA. CDR3 loop: CASSLGGTKNIQYF. The CDR3 DNA follows: TGTGCCAGCAGTTTAGGAGGCACGAAAAACATTCAGTACTTC. Looking up the rest from reference TRBV7-2 and TRBJ2-4 gives the full variable domain: GAGVSQSPSNKVTEKGKDVELRCDPISGHTALYWYRQSLGQGLEFLIYFQGNSAPDKSGLPSDRFSAERTGGSVSTLTIQRTQQEDSAVYLCASSLGGTKNIQYFGAGTRLSVL.

This clonotype was seen a few times. V usage is TRBV6-2 or TRBV6-3 and J usage is TRBJ2-5, with D hard to call. The CDR3 extends over 14 amino acids. Germline V gene data show CDR1 as MNHEY and CDR2 as SVGEGT. V dropped 11 bases and J dropped 0 bases, with 16 bases sitting between them. CDR3 protein: CAAARMVYQETQYF. The CDR3 DNA sequence: TGTGCCGCGGCGCGGATGGTGTACCAAGAGACCCAGTACTTC.

This clonotype turned up a few times. V usage is TRBV7-2 and J usage is TRBJ2-7; tentatively, D is TRBD1 (6 bases). This CDR3 spans 15 amino acids. The V and J ends lost 3 bases and 4 bases respectively, with 16 bases between them. Germline V lookup: CDR1 SGHTA, CDR2 FQGNSA. The CDR3 region has the DNA TGTGCCAGCAGCTTCTTTGGACAGCTGAGATACGAGCAGTACTTC. Amino acids: CASSFFGQLRYEQYF. The variable domain in full, completed from reference TRBV7-2 and TRBJ2-7, reads GAGVSQSPSNKVTEKGKDVELRCDPISGHTALYWYRQSLGQGLEFLIYFQGNSAPDKSGLPSDRFSAERTGGSVSTLTIQRTQQEDSAVYLCASSFFGQLRYEQYFGPGTRLTVT.

The chain has TRBV4-3 and TRBJ1-4, with D possibly TRBD1 on 5 matching bases. With 0 bases removed from V and 4 bases from J, the gap between germline ends came to 24 bases. The germline CDR1 and CDR2 sequences are LGHNA and YSLEER. The CDR3 extends over 20 amino acids. CDR3 DNA sequence: TGCGCCAGCAGCCAAGATCGGCGTCGGAGCGGGGCGCCGAGTAATGAAAAACTGTTTTTT. This encodes CASSQDRRRSGAPSNEKLFF.

This clonotype came up many times. V gene TRBV6-6 combines with J gene TRBJ1-4; a possible D gene is TRBD1 (5 bases). The CDR3 is 14 residues long. Trimming pared 6 bases from V and 7 bases from J, leaving 15 bases between. Germline loops: CDR1 MNHNY, CDR2 SVGAGI (reference sequence). The CDR3 nucleotides are TGTGCCAGCAGGGCGGGGCAGGTCGGTGAAAAACTGTTTTTT. It encodes CASRAGQVGEKLFF.

This clonotype was counted a few times. This chain joins TRBV4-3 and TRBJ2-2, with D unclear. This CDR3 comprises 13 residues. The germline V gene has CDR1 LGHNA and CDR2 YSLEER. V was clipped by 1 base and J by 5 bases, with 5 bases between them. The DNA for the CDR3 is TGCGCCAGCAGCCAAGGTCAAACCGGGGAGCTGTTTTTT. It translates to CASSQGQTGELFF.

V gene TRBV7-2 combines with J gene TRBJ2-1; 13 bases fit TRBD2. Germline lookup yields CDR1 SGHTA and CDR2 FQGNSA. The CDR3 contains 17 residues. With V trimmed by 2 bases and J by 4 bases, 5 bases remained unmatched. In nucleotides, the CDR3 is TGTGCCAGCAGCTTAAGGACTAGCGGGAGAGTATACAATGAGCAGTTCTTC. This translates into CASSLRTSGRVYNEQFF.

V usage is TRBV11-1 and J usage is TRBJ2-1, with TRBD1 identical over 7 bases. The CDR3 contains 14 residues. The germline CDR1 and CDR2 sequences are SGHAT and FQDESV (reference sequence). V was clipped by 5 bases and J by 10 bases; unmatched bases: 11. The CDR3 region is CASSRSRGNYEQFF. DNA for the CDR3: TGTGCCAGCAGCCGTAGCAGGGGGAACTACGAGCAGTTCTTC.